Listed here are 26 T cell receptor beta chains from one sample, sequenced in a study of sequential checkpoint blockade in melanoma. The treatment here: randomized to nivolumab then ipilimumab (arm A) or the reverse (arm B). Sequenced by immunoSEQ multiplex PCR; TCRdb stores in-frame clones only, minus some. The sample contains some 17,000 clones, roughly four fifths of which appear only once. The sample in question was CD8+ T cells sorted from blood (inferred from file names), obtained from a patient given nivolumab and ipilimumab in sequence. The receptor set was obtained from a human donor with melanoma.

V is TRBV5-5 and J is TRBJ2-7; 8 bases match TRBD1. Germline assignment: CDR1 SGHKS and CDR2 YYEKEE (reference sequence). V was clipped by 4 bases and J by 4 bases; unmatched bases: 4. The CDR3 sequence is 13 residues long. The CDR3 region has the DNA TGTGCCAGCAGCCCCTGGACAGGGTACGAGCAGTACTTC. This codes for CASSPWTGYEQYF.

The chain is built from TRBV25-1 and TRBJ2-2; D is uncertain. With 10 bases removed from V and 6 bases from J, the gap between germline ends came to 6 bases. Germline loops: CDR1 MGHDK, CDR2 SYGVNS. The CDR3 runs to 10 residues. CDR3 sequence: CATQSGELFF. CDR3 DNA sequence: TGTGCCACCCAGTCCGGGGAGCTGTTTTTT.

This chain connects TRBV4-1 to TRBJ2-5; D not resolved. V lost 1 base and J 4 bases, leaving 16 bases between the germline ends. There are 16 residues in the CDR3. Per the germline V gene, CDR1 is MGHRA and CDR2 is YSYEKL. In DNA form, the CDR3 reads TGCGCCAGCAGCCAAGTACGTCAAATGGGCCTAGAGACCCAGTACTTC. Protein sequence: CASSQVRQMGLETQYF.

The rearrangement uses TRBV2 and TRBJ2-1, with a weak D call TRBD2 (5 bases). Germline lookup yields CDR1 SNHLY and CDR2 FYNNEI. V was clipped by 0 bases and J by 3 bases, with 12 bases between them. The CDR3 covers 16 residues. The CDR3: CASSEARRGYYNEQFF. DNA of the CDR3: TGTGCCAGCAGTGAAGCGCGCCGGGGTTACTACAATGAGCAGTTCTTC.

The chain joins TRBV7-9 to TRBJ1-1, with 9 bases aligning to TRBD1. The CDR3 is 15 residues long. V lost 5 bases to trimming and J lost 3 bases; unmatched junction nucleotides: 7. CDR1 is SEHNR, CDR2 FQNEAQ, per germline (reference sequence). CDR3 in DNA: TGTGCCAGCAGCCCCGTGTGGACAGGGGACACTGAAGCTTTCTTT. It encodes CASSPVWTGDTEAFF.

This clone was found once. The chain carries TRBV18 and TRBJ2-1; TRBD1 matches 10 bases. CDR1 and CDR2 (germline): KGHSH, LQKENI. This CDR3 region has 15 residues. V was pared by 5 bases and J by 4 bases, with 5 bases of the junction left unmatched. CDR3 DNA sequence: TGTGCCAGCTCAGGGGACAGGGGATATTACAATGAGCAGTTCTTC. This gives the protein CASSGDRGYYNEQFF. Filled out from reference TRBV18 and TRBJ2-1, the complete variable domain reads NAGVMQNPRHLVRRRGQEARLRCSPMKGHSHVYWYRQLPEEGLKFMVYLQKENIIDESGMPKERFSAEFPKEGPSILRIQQVVRGDSAAYFCASSGDRGYYNEQFFGPGTRLTVL.

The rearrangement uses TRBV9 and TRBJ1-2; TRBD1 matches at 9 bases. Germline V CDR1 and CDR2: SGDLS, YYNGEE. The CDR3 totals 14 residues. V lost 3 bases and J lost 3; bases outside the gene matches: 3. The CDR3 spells CASSATGGYYGYTF. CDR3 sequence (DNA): TGTGCCAGCAGCGCCACAGGGGGCTACTATGGCTACACCTTC.

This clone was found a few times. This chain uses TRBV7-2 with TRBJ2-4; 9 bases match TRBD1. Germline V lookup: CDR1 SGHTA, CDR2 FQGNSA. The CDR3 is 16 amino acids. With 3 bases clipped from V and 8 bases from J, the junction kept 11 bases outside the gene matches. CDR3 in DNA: TGTGCCAGCAGCTTCGGCCGGGACAGGGTTGTCGACATTCAGTACTTC. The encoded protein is CASSFGRDRVVDIQYF.

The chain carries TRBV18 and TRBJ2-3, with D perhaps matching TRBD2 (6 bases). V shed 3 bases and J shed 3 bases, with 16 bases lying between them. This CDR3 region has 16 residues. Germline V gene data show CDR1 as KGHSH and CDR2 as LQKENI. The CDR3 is CASSPGFGGETDTQYF. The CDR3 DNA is TGTGCCAGCTCACCCGGTTTTGGCGGGGAAACAGATACGCAGTATTTT.

The CDR3 DNA is TGTGCCAGCAACCAACGGGGAGGGGGTTACAATGAGCAGTTCTTC. Residues: CASNQRGGGYNEQFF. The chain recombines TRBV7-9 with TRBJ2-1; D may be TRBD2 (7 bases). V was shortened by 7 bases and J by 4 bases, with 17 bases between the two germline ends. CDR3 length: 15 amino acids. Germline CDR1 is SEHNR and CDR2 is FQNEAQ (reference sequence).

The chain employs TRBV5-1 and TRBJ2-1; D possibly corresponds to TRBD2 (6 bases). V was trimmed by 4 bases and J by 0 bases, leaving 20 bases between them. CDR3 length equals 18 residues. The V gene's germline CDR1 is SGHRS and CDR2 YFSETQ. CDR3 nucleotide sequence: TGCGCCAGCAGCCGAGAGGCCGGGACTTCCTTCTCCTACAATGAGCAGTTCTTC. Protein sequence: CASSREAGTSFSYNEQFF.

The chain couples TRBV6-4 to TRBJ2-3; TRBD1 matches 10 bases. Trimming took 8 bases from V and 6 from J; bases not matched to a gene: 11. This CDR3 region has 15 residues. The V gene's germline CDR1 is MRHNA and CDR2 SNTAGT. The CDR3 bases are TGTGCCAGCTCTAAAGGGGGGACAGGGGACGATACGCAGTATTTT. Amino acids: CASSKGGTGDDTQYF.

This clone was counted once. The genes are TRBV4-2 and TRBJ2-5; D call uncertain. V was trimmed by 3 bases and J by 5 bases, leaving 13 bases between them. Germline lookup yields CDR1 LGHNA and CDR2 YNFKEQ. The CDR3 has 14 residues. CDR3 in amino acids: CASSQEIISETQYF. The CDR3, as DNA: TGTGCCAGCAGCCAGGAGATTATCTCGGAGACCCAGTACTTC.

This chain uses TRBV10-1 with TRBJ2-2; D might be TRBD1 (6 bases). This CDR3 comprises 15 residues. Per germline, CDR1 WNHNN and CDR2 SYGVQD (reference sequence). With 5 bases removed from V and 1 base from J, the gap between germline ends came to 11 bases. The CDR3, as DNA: TGCGCCAGCAGTTGGGGGCCGGGGAACACCGGGGAGCTGTTTTTT. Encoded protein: CASSWGPGNTGELFF.

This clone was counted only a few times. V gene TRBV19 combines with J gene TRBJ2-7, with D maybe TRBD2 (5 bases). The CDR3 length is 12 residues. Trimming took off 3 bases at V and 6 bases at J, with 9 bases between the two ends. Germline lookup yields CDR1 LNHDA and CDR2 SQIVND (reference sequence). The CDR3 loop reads CASSMGDAEQYF. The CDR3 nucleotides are TGTGCCAGTAGTATGGGAGACGCCGAGCAGTACTTC.

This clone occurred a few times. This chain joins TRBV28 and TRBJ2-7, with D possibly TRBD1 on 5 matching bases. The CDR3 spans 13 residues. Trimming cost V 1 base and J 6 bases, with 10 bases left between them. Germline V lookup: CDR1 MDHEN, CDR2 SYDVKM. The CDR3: CASSLSQGSEQYF. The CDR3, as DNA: TGTGCCAGCAGTTTATCCCAGGGATCCGAGCAGTACTTC.

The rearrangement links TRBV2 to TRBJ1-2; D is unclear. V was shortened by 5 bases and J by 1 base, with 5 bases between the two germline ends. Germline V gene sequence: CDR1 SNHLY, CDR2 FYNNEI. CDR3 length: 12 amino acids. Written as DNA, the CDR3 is TGTGCCAGCAGTATTAATAACTATGGCTACACCTTC. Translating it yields CASSINNYGYTF.

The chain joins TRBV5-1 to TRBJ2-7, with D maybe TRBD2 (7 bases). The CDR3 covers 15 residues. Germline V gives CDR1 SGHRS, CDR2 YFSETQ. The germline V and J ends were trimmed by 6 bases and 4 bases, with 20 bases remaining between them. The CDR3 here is CASNHPVGGAYEQYF. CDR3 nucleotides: TGCGCCAGCAACCACCCTGTGGGGGGGGCTTACGAGCAGTACTTC.

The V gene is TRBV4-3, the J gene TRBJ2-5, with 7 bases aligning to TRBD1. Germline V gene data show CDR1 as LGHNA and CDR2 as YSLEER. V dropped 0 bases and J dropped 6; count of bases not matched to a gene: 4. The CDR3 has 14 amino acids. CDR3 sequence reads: CASSQDRGPQTQYF. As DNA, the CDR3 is TGCGCCAGCAGCCAAGATAGGGGGCCGCAGACCCAGTACTTC.

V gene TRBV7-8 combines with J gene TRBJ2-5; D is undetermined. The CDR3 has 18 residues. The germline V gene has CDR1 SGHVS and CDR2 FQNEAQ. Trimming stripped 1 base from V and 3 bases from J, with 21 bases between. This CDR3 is CASSLEPLRPITEETQYF. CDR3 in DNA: TGTGCCAGCAGCTTAGAGCCCCTCCGCCCCATAACCGAAGAGACCCAGTACTTC.

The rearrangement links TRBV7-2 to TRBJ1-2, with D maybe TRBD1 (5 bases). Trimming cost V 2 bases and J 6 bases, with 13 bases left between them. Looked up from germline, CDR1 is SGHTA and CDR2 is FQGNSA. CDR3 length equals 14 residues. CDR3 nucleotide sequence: TGTGCCAGCAGCTTAACAGGCCCGATAGATGGCTACACCTTC. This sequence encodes CASSLTGPIDGYTF. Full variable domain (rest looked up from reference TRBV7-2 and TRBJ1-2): GAGVSQSPSNKVTEKGKDVELRCDPISGHTALYWYRQSLGQGLEFLIYFQGNSAPDKSGLPSDRFSAERTGGSVSTLTIQRTQQEDSAVYLCASSLTGPIDGYTFGSGTRLTVV.

The CDR3 protein is CASRSDNSYEQYF. CDR3 in DNA: TGTGCCAGCAGGTCTGACAACTCCTACGAGCAGTACTTC. The rearrangement joins TRBV6-5 to TRBJ2-7; D is uncertain. Trimming took 6 bases from V and 0 from J, leaving 9 bases between them. CDR1 and CDR2 (germline): MNHEY, SVGAGI. CDR3 length equals 13 residues.

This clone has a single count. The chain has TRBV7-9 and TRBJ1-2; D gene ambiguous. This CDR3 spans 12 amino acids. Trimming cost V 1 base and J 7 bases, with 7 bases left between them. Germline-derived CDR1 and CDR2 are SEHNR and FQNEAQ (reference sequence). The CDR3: CASSLGAGGYTF. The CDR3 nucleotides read TGTGCCAGCAGCTTAGGGGCTGGTGGCTACACCTTC.

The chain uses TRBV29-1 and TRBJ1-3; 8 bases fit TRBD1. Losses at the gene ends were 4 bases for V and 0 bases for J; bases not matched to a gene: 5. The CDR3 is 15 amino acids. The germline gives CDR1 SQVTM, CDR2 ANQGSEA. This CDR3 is CSVAGGEVSGNTIYF. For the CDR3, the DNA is TGCAGCGTTGCAGGGGGCGAAGTCTCTGGAAACACCATATATTTT.

The CDR3 DNA sequence: TGTGCCAGCAGCGCGCGGGCTAGCGGGTCCTACGAGCAGTACTTC. Translation gives CASSARASGSYEQYF. The chain combines TRBV9 with TRBJ2-7; TRBD2 agrees at 8 bases. J lost 1 base, V lost 3 bases, and 6 bases had no gene match. The CDR3 runs 15 residues. Germline V gene lookup returns CDR1 SGDLS and CDR2 YYNGEE.

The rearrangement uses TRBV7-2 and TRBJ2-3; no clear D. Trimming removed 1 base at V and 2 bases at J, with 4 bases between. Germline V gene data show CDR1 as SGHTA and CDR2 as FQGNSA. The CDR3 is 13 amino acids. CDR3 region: CASSLDNTDTQYF. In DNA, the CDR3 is TGTGCCAGCAGCTTAGACAACACAGATACGCAGTATTTT.